Listed below are T cell receptor beta chains from one sample, sequenced in a study of PD-1 blockade in classical Hodgkin lymphoma. Assay: immunoSEQ multiplex PCR; the TCRdb copy retains only in-frame clones and omits some. The table lists about 40,000 clones, about nine tenths of them singletons. Specimen: peripheral blood mononuclear cells (PBMCs), collected at baseline. These receptors all stem from a human donor with classical Hodgkin lymphoma. The CDR3 runs from the conserved cysteine through the conserved F or W. The D gene is left open where the match is weak. A clone size is listed for some rows: how often the clone was seen (once, few, many), or a class if it is expanded.

>TRBV10-3|TRBD1|TRBJ1-4|NA
TGTGCCATCAGGCCTGGGACCGGGACAGGGAATGAAAAACTGTTTTTT
CAIRPGTGTGNEKLFF
>TRBV30|NA|TRBJ1-5|NA
TGTGCCTGGAGTGAAGGGACCTGGGGCAATCAGCCCCAGCATTTT
CAWSEGTWGNQPQHF
>TRBV7-3|NA|TRBJ2-3|once
TGTGCCAGCAGCCAAGCAAGGGGGGCCGATACGCAGTATTTT
CASSQARGADTQYF
>TRBV29-1|NA|TRBJ2-3|NA
TGCAGCGTTGAAGGGGGGCAGTGGTTTTCAGATACGCAGTATTTT
CSVEGGQWFSDTQYF
>TRBV12-5|NA|TRBJ1-4|NA
TGTGCTAGTGCTGGGGGACAAATAACTAATGAAAAACTGTTTTTT
CASAGGQITNEKLFF
>TRBV20-1|NA|TRBJ1-2|NA
TGCAGTGCTAGCGTCAACTATGGCTACACCTTC
CSASVNYGYTF
>TRBV19|NA|TRBJ1-1|NA
TGTGCCAGTAGTAATTCCGGGAGGGGCACTGAAGCTTTCTTT
CASSNSGRGTEAFF
>TRBV18|TRBD1|TRBJ1-2|NA
TGTGCCAGCTCACAAGACAGGGCGCCCGGCTACACCTTC
CASSQDRAPGYTF
>TRBV5-1|NA|TRBJ2-7|NA
TGCGCCAGCAGCTTACGGGACGGACCCTACGAGCAGTACTTC
CASSLRDGPYEQYF
>TRBV12-5|NA|TRBJ2-3|NA
TGTGTTAGTGGTTTGGCTCTTACAAGGGGTACGCAGTATTTT
CVSGLALTRGTQYF
>TRBV4-2|NA|TRBJ1-4|NA
TGTGCCAGCAGCCAAGGCAAGGTCACGGAAGCTAATGAAAAACTGTTTTTT
CASSQGKVTEANEKLFF
>TRBV2|TRBD1|TRBJ1-4|NA
TGTGCCAGCAGTAGAACCGGGACAGGGAATGAAAAACTGTTTTTT
CASSRTGTGNEKLFF
>TRBV6-6|TRBD2|TRBJ2-7|NA
TGTGCCAGCAGCGGGGGGGATTCCTACGAGCAGTACTTC
CASSGGDSYEQYF
>TRBV10-1|NA|TRBJ2-1|NA
TGCGCCAGCAGGCCGAGGGGCACCTACAATGAGCAGTTCTTC
CASRPRGTYNEQFF
>TRBV5-1|NA|TRBJ2-3|NA
TGCGCCAGCACCACATCACCGGGACTGGGGTCAGATACGCAGTATTTT
CASTTSPGLGSDTQYF
>TRBV19|TRBD2|TRBJ2-7|once
TGTGCCAGTAGTATAGAAGGGGGAACCGGGACTAGCGACCACGAGCAGTACTTC
CASSIEGGTGTSDHEQYF
>TRBV9|NA|TRBJ2-7|NA
TGTGCCAGCAGCGTAGGTCAGGGTCCCTACGAGCAGTACTTC
CASSVGQGPYEQYF
>TRBV6-6|NA|TRBJ1-1|once
TGTGCCAGCGGGAACAGGTACACTGAAGCTTTCTTT
CASGNRYTEAFF
>TRBV10-3|NA|TRBJ2-7|NA
TGTGCCATCAGTGAGGACTCCTACGAGCAGTACTTC
CAISEDSYEQYF
>TRBV10-2|TRBD1|TRBJ2-7|medium-sized
TGCGCCAGCAGTGGACAGGGGAATGCCTACGAGCAGTACTTC
CASSGQGNAYEQYF
>TRBV28|TRBD2|TRBJ2-7|NA
TGTGCCAGCACCTCGGGAGGGGGTGGTGAGGAGCAGTACTTC
CASTSGGGGEEQYF
>TRBV7-7|NA|TRBJ2-2|NA
TGTGCTAGCAGCTTAAATTCGGCGGCAGGGGCCGGGGAGCTGTTTTTT
CASSLNSAAGAGELFF
>TRBV2|NA|TRBJ1-4|once
TGTGCCAGCAATGAGGGAACAACTAATGAAAAACTGTTTTTT
CASNEGTTNEKLFF
>TRBV27|NA|TRBJ2-6|NA
TGTGCCAGCAGTTTACCCAGCTCTGGGGCCAACGTCCTGACTTTC
CASSLPSSGANVLTF
>TRBV9|NA|TRBJ1-2|NA
TGTGCCAGCAGCGGGGAGCCGGGACTGACGAACTATGGCTACACCTTC
CASSGEPGLTNYGYTF
>TRBV7-3|NA|TRBJ2-3|NA
TGTGCCAGCAGCTTAACGGGGAGTGCAGATACGCAGTATTTT
CASSLTGSADTQYF
>TRBV5-1|TRBD2|TRBJ2-3|NA
TGCGCCAGCAGTAACGATCTAGCGGGGTTTTACGATACGCAGTATTTT
CASSNDLAGFYDTQYF
>TRBV10-3|NA|TRBJ1-2|NA
TGTGCCATCAGTGAGTCGACAGATGGCTACACCTTC
CAISESTDGYTF
>TRBV28|TRBD1|TRBJ1-2|NA
TGTGCCAGCAGTTTAGGGACAGGGGGAGTTCACTATGGCTACACCTTC
CASSLGTGGVHYGYTF
>TRBV28|NA|TRBJ2-5|NA
TGTGCCAGCAGTTTATGGGACGGTGGCCAAGAGACCCAGTACTTC
CASSLWDGGQETQYF
>TRBV7-2|TRBD1|TRBJ2-7|NA
TGTGCCAGCAGCCCGGGACAGAGCTCCTACGAGCAGTACTTC
CASSPGQSSYEQYF
>TRBV29-1|TRBD2|TRBJ2-7|NA
TGCAGCGTGGTAGCGGGATCTTCCTACGAGCAGTACTTC
CSVVAGSSYEQYF
>TRBV21-1|NA|TRBJ2-7|NA
TGTGCCAGCAGCCACTTACTAGCGGGAGGGACTAGGTACTTC
CASSHLLAGGTRYF
>TRBV11-2|TRBD2|TRBJ2-1|NA
TGTGCCAGCAGCTTAGGGGCGGGAGGTCTGTATGAGCAGTTCTTC
CASSLGAGGLYEQFF
>TRBV6-5|NA|TRBJ1-1|NA
TGTGCCAGCAGAGTGGGGGCTATGAACACTGAAGCTTTCTTT
CASRVGAMNTEAFF
>TRBV29-1|NA|TRBJ1-4|NA
TGCAGCGTTGGGGACGGCTATGCAACTAATGAAAAACTGTTTTTT
CSVGDGYATNEKLFF
>TRBV5-1|NA|TRBJ1-1|NA
TGCGCCAGCCAACCCTCCGGGCAGACGAACACTGAAGCTTTCTTT
CASQPSGQTNTEAFF
>TRBV6-6|NA|TRBJ1-2|few
TGTGCCAGCAGTTACGCAGGGACGACCTATGGCTACACCTTC
CASSYAGTTYGYTF
>TRBV28|NA|TRBJ1-2|NA
TGTGCCAGCGTCTCGGGTCTCCTTGCGTGGGGCTACACCTTC
CASVSGLLAWGYTF
>TRBV9|TRBD1|TRBJ2-2|NA
TGTGCCAGCAAGCGGACAGGGGCCGGGGCCGGGGAGCTGTTTTTT
CASKRTGAGAGELFF
>TRBV6-5|TRBD1|TRBJ1-5|few
TGTGCCAGCAGTCCCACAGGGGATCAGCCCCAGCATTTT
CASSPTGDQPQHF
>TRBV10-2|TRBD2|TRBJ2-1|NA
TGCGCCAGCAGACTAGCGGGGGGGTTTGAGCAGTTCTTC
CASRLAGGFEQFF
>TRBV7-2|TRBD2|TRBJ2-3|NA
TGTGCCAGCAGCTCTACTAGCGGCCCCTCAGATACGCAGTATTTT
CASSSTSGPSDTQYF
>TRBV6-6|TRBD2|TRBJ2-7|NA
TGTGCCAGCAGTTGGCGGGGGGATAACTACGAGCAGTACTTC
CASSWRGDNYEQYF
>TRBV10-3|NA|TRBJ1-1|NA
TGTGCCATCACCTCACAAGCGCAGTTCAACACTGAAGCTTTCTTT
CAITSQAQFNTEAFF
>TRBV6-5|TRBD2|TRBJ2-7|NA
TGTGCCAGCAGCTCAGTAGCGGGGGCTTCCTACGAGCAGTACTTC
CASSSVAGASYEQYF
>TRBV10-1|TRBD1|TRBJ1-2|NA
TGCGCCAGCAGTGGACAGGGCCGTGGCTACACCTTC
CASSGQGRGYTF
>TRBV10-3|NA|TRBJ2-3|NA
TGTGCCATCAGTGAGACCAGCACAGATACGCAGTATTTT
CAISETSTDTQYF
>TRBV5-6|NA|TRBJ1-1|medium-sized
TGTGCCAGCAGCGCCGACACGAACACTGAAGCTTTCTTT
CASSADTNTEAFF
>TRBV30|NA|TRBJ1-5|once
TGTGCCTGGAGTCCCGACGGCAATAGCAATCAGCCCCAGCATTTT
CAWSPDGNSNQPQHF
>TRBV27|NA|TRBJ2-1|once
TGTGCCAGCAGTCCCTGGACAGGGAGGGGCGAGCAGTTCTTC
CASSPWTGRGEQFF
>TRBV6-4|NA|TRBJ2-7|NA
TGTGCCAGCAGTGACTCGGTCGGGACACCCTCTCCCTACGAGCAGTACTTC
CASSDSVGTPSPYEQYF
>TRBV13|TRBD1|TRBJ2-7|NA
TGTGCCAGCAGCTTAGGAGGACAGGGGAATCGCGAGCAGTACTTC
CASSLGGQGNREQYF
>TRBV30|NA|TRBJ2-5|NA
TGTGCCTGGAACAGTGCCGTCCAAGAGACCCAGTACTTC
CAWNSAVQETQYF